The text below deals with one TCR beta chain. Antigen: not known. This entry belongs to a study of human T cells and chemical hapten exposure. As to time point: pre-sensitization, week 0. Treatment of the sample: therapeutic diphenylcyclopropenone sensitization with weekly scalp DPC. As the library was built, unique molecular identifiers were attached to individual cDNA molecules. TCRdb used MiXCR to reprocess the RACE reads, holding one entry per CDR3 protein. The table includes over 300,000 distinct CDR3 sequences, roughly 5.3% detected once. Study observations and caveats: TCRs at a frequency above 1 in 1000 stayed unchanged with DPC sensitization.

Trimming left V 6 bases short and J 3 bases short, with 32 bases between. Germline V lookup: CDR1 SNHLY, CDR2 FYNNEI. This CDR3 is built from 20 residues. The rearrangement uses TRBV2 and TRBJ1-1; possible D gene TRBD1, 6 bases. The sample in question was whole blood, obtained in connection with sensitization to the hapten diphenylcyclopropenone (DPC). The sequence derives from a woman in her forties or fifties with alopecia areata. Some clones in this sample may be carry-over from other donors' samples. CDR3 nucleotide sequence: TGTGCCAGCAGGGACCTCAGTATGACCTCAGTTTGGGGGGCCCACACTGAAGCTTTCTTT. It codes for CASRDLSMTSVWGAHTEAFF.